This T cell receptor (beta chain) was obtained from a study of T cell clonotyping in hematopoietic cell transplantation (dated by TCRdb to about 2021). Regarding the complete study: Recipient samples taken before transplant were collected after cytoreduction. A total of some 140 blood samples were gathered in the study from fewer than 40 consecutive transplant recipients along with their related donors. Recruitment of patients ran from 2015 to early 2017, and follow-up continued until late 2020 or until death. Findings and caveats that apply to the study as a whole: After transplant, TCR diversity in recipients dropped, and pathologically expanded clonotypes increased progressively from day 30 to day 180. Recipient repertoires showed only a small fraction of overlap with donor repertoires, and over 97% appeared de novo at the given depth. Broader TCR repertoire diversity after transplant was predicted by Inverse Simpson Index values from donors and from recipients before transplant. The sample size was limited, and because cells were not sorted, the contributions of CD4 and CD8 repertoires could not be separated.

According to the germline V gene, CDR1 reads MDHEN and CDR2 reads SYDVKM. The CDR3 covers 14 residues, taking in both the cysteine and the phenylalanine. Only CDR3 DNA remains: 42 bases, in frame from the first base. V is reduced by 7 bases and J by 6 bases, leaving a spacing of 16 bases between them. The immunoSEQ assay, a bias-controlled multiplex PCR using V- and J-specific primers, was used to amplify TCR beta CDR3 regions from genomic DNA. In a second PCR step, a proprietary barcode and Illumina adapter sequences were attached to the CDR3 amplicons. An Illumina MiSeq instrument was used to sequence the CDR3 libraries. The published analysis was carried out like this. immunoSEQ Analyzer 3.0 was used for export and quality control, with R Bioconductor and Immunarch used for downstream analyses. Only productive rearrangements in the normalized downsampled data set went into calculating the repertoire metrics. In the normalized cohort, a clonotype counted as pathologically expanded if the clonotype was larger than 5 templates. The Inverse Simpson Index served as the measure of repertoire diversity. To capture all clonotypes, the CMV-specificity analyses were run on the non-normalized data set. In its TCRdb copy, this immuneACCESS table keeps in-frame sequences only and misses some clones. Where compared with another copy, unresolved V genes explain less than half of these, and the others have no known cause. The V and J calls and the clone size are those of that table, but D and trimming were determined from the DNA. This sample is represented by about 9,000 clones; around four fifths of them were singletons. The ten largest clones add up to around 33% of the sample.

The label giving this sample's time point can be read as: recipient sample about 28 days before transplant, after cytoreduction. Blood from recipients was drawn about 28 days before transplant and again at days 30, 100 and 180 after transplant. Using Nuclei Lysis Solution, genomic DNA was extracted from unfractionated peripheral blood mononuclear cells that were either fresh or cryopreserved. Turning to this clone: Its antigen is unknown. No much larger clone is present one base from it, and per-base qualities are unavailable.

Sequences were derived from peripheral blood mononuclear cells, sampled before stem cell transplant. Here the chain combines TRBV28 and TRBJ2-1; the D gene is tentatively TRBD1 or TRBD2, each matching 5 bases. The sequence derives from a man aged 60-69 years with acute myeloid leukemia. Some clones in this sample may be carry-over from other donors' samples. In nucleotide form, the sequence is TGTGCCAGCACCCGGGACCCGGCGCTCAATGAGCAGTTCTTC. Translated, it gives CASTRDPALNEQFF. With the rest looked up from the reference TRBV28 and TRBJ2-1 genes rather than sequenced, the full variable domain is DVKVTQSSRYLVKRTGEKVFLECVQDMDHENMFWYRQDPGLGLRLIYFSYDVKMKEKGDIPEGYSVSREKKERFSLILESASTNQTSMYLCASTRDPALNEQFFGPGTRLTVL.